This passage covers 23 T cell receptor beta chains from one sample sequenced in a study of tumor-infiltrating lymphocytes in oesophageal squamous cell carcinoma. TCRdb re-called the PCR reads through MiXCR, storing one row per CDR3 protein. The table has about 19,000 distinct CDR3 sequences, about 40% seen once; the top ten hold over 9.5%. The sequenced sample consisted of normal esophageal tissue next to the tumor. The receptors shown here come from a male donor with esophageal squamous cell carcinoma.

With respect to this clonotype: A junction end diverges from the germline sequence, so it may reflect a read error. V and J are TRBV11-2 and TRBJ2-1; D may be TRBD1 or TRBD2 (5 bases each). The DNA end is more similar to TRBJ2-7, so the J call may be wrong. The CDR3 length is 14 residues. Germline values: CDR1 SGHAT, CDR2 FQNNGV. CDR3 sequence (DNA): TGTACCAGCAGCCTGGGACCCACTGTGAATGAGCAGTACTTC. As protein: CTSSLGPTVNEQYF.

The chain carries TRBV24-1 and TRBJ2-5; 9 nucleotides line up with TRBD2. The CDR3 extends over 16 amino acids. The germline V gene has CDR1 KGHDR and CDR2 SFDVKD. The trim removed 5 bases at V and 11 bases at J, leaving 17 bases unmatched. The CDR3 loop is CATSADSRGRAPEQYF. The DNA for the CDR3 is TGTGCCACCAGTGCTGACTCGCGCGGGAGGGCCCCTGAGCAGTACTTC.

This clonotype was recorded at least ten times. The J gene is TRBJ1-2, the V gene TRBV6-1, with D maybe TRBD1 (5 bases). The germline gives CDR1 MNHNS, CDR2 SASEGT. The CDR3 is 14 residues long. Trimming took off 7 bases at V and 1 base at J, with 13 bases between the two ends. Here the CDR3 DNA reads TGTGCCAGCAACAAGGACACATTTAACTATGGCTACACCTTC. The encoded protein is CASNKDTFNYGYTF.

A word on this clonotype: At one of its ends the junction is not consistent with the germline gene, which may arise from a read error. This chain connects TRBV7-7 to TRBJ2-1, with TRBD1 as a possible D gene (7 bases). TRBJ2-5 matches the DNA end more closely, so the J call is doubtful. This CDR3 has 14 amino acids. Per the germline V gene, CDR1 is SSHAT and CDR2 is FNYEAQ (reference sequence). The CDR3, as DNA: TGTGCTAGCAGCATCACTCAGGGGGGAGAGACCCAGTACTTC. It is translated as CASSITQGGETQYF.

The rearrangement uses TRBV5-1 and TRBJ2-1; D call uncertain. The end of the DNA fits TRBJ2-7 better, so the J call may be wrong. CDR1 and CDR2 (germline): SGHRS, YFSETQ. The CDR3 totals 15 residues. In DNA, the CDR3 is TGCGCCAGCAGCTTGGCCGGATTGACCTACAATGAGCAGTACTTC. The encoded protein is CASSLAGLTYNEQYF.

Ten or more counts support this clonotype. The J gene is TRBJ2-3, the V gene TRBV5-5; D perhaps matches TRBD1 (6 bases). Germline V gene sequence: CDR1 SGHKS, CDR2 YYEKEE (reference sequence). The CDR3 runs 15 residues. The V end lost 1 base, the J end lost 5 bases, and 14 bases lay between the germline ends. CDR3 loop: CASSLYRVNGDTQYF. In DNA, the CDR3 is TGTGCCAGCAGCTTGTACAGGGTAAATGGAGATACGCAGTATTTT. Using reference TRBV5-5 and TRBJ2-3 for the parts outside the CDR3, the full variable domain is DAGVTQSPTHLIKTRGQQVTLRCSPISGHKSVSWYQQVLGQGPQFIFQYYEKEERGRGNFPDRFSARQFPNYSSELNVNALLLGDSALYLCASSLYRVNGDTQYFGPGTRLTVL.

J is TRBJ2-1 and V is TRBV7-4; 9 bases line up with TRBD2. The CDR3 spans 15 residues. After removal of 3 bases from V and 9 bases from J, the junction contained 9 bases not matched to a gene. The V gene's germline CDR1 is SGHVT and CDR2 SQSDAQ. This CDR3 reads CASSFGLAGRGEQFF. The CDR3 nucleotides are TGTGCCAGCAGCTTCGGTCTAGCGGGACGGGGTGAGCAGTTCTTC.

Note on this clonotype: A much larger clonotype is one base distant, so this may be a read error. CDR3: CASSKWDRANYEQFF. CDR3 in DNA: TGTGCCAGCTCGAAGTGGGACAGGGCGAACTACGAGCAGTTCTTC. The chain recombines TRBV18 with TRBJ2-1, with 9 bases lining up with TRBD1. With V trimmed by 6 bases and J by 10 bases, 13 bases remained unmatched. Germline V gene sequence: CDR1 KGHSH, CDR2 LQKENI. The CDR3 runs to 15 residues.

This clonotype was counted a single time. Possible read error: a much larger clone is one base away. The CDR3, as DNA: TGTGCCAGTAGTACACGCCGCCAGGGACCTTACAATAAGCAGTTCTTC. It specifies CASSTRRQGPYNKQFF. The rearrangement joins TRBV19 to TRBJ2-1; the D call may be TRBD1 or TRBD2 (5 bases each). The CDR3 has 16 residues. Germline assignment: CDR1 LNHDA and CDR2 SQIVND (reference sequence).

The V and J genes are TRBV28 and TRBJ1-1, with D unresolved. In germline, CDR1 is MDHEN, CDR2 SYDVKM. Trimming took off 3 bases at V and 4 bases at J, with 12 bases between the two ends. There are 14 residues in the CDR3. The CDR3 DNA reads as TGTGCCAGCAGTTTTGCCGGGGTTGGCACTGAAGCTTTCTTT. Amino acids: CASSFAGVGTEAFF.

J is TRBJ2-1 and V is TRBV7-2, with 9 bases identical to TRBD1. The J call may not be correct, given that the DNA end is closer to TRBJ2-7. The germline CDR1 and CDR2 sequences are SGHTA and FQGNSA. The CDR3 length is 15 residues. The CDR3 reads CASSPDRGRSYEQYF. The CDR3 region has the DNA TGTGCCAGCAGCCCCGACAGGGGGAGGTCCTACGAGCAGTACTTC.

This clonotype was picked up many times. The V call is TRBV6-9, the J call TRBJ2-7; 8 bases are a match to TRBD1. The germline gives CDR1 MNHGY, CDR2 SVAAGI. V was pared by 5 bases and J by 0 bases, with 6 bases of the junction left unmatched. The CDR3 covers 15 residues. CDR3 residues: CASSPHRGSSYEQYF. The CDR3 DNA sequence: TGTGCCAGCAGTCCACACAGGGGGTCCTCCTACGAGCAGTACTTC.

This clonotype was seen ten or more times. The chain is built from TRBV2 and TRBJ2-1, with 10 bases fitting TRBD1. The CDR3 extends over 15 amino acids. The J segment lost 6 bases and the V segment lost 5 bases, leaving 7 bases of the junction unmatched. Germline V gene lookup returns CDR1 SNHLY and CDR2 FYNNEI. CDR3 region: CASSPGTGAINEQFF. CDR3 sequence (DNA): TGTGCCAGCAGTCCCGGGACAGGGGCCATCAATGAGCAGTTCTTC.

At least ten counts were recorded for this clonotype. The chain recombines TRBV6-1 with TRBJ2-7; 11 bases match TRBD2. The CDR3 covers 16 residues. Germline V gene sequence: CDR1 MNHNS, CDR2 SASEGT. V gave up 5 bases and J gave up 2 bases; unmatched junction bases: 8. This CDR3 reads CASSKGTSGPTYEQYF. Here the CDR3 DNA reads TGTGCCAGCAGTAAGGGGACTAGCGGACCGACCTACGAGCAGTACTTC.

This clonotype came up once. The J gene is TRBJ2-1, the V gene TRBV6-9; D unresolved. The last part of the DNA fits TRBJ1-2 better; the J call may be wrong. This CDR3 has 15 amino acids. The germline V gene encodes CDR1 MNHGY and CDR2 SVAAGI. CDR3 nucleotides: TGTGCCAGCAGACCCGACACGGCTTCTACCTATGGCTACACCTTC. This gives the protein CASRPDTASTYGYTF.

CDR3 nucleotides: TGTGCCAGCAGCTTAGAAGGGTATCCTTCCTACGAGCAGTACTTC. It specifies CASSLEGYPSYEQYF. The chain employs TRBV7-2 and TRBJ2-1; no reliable D call. The end of the DNA aligns better with TRBJ2-7, so the J call may be wrong. Germline V lookup: CDR1 SGHTA, CDR2 FQGNSA. There are 15 residues in the CDR3.

The chain couples TRBV12-3 or TRBV12-4 to TRBJ2-5, with a possible D match to TRBD1 (5 bases). The J call may not be correct, given that the DNA end is closer to TRBJ2-1. The CDR3 extends over 13 amino acids. CDR3 bases: TGTGCCAGCAGTCCCGGACAATACAATGAGCAGTTCTTC. Encoded protein: CASSPGQYNEQFF.

The chain uses TRBV6-5 and TRBJ1-3; D not certain. The germline V gene encodes CDR1 MNHEY and CDR2 SVGAGI. This CDR3 has 14 amino acids. The ends were cut back, 5 bases at V and 0 bases at J, with 8 bases in the middle. Here the CDR3 reads CASSVVDSGNTIYF. DNA for the CDR3: TGTGCCAGCAGTGTAGTAGACTCTGGAAACACCATATATTTT.

This chain uses TRBV7-6 with TRBJ2-5; TRBD1 or TRBD2 may be the D gene (5 bases each). TRBJ2-7 explains the end of the DNA better; the J call may be wrong. CDR1 is SGHVS, CDR2 FNYEAQ, per germline. There are 14 residues in the CDR3. The CDR3 sequence: CASSRDANPYEQYF. CDR3 coding DNA: TGTGCCAGCAGCCGGGACGCCAATCCCTACGAGCAGTACTTC.

This clonotype showed up many times. As DNA, the CDR3 is TGTGCCTCCTCTGAGGTAGATACGCAGTATTTT. Translation gives CASSEVDTQYF. The chain recombines TRBV19 with TRBJ2-3; D remains unclear. This CDR3 has 11 residues. Trimming shortened V by 11 bases and J by 5 bases, and 11 bases separated the two germline ends. CDR1 LNHDA and CDR2 SQIVND come from the germline V gene (reference sequence).

The V call is TRBV7-4, the J call TRBJ2-3; TRBD2 might be the D (5 bases). V was pared by 3 bases and J by 14 bases, with 27 bases between. The CDR3 contains 16 residues. The germline CDR1 and CDR2 sequences are SGHVT and SQSDAQ. The CDR3 region is CASSFLTTLNTGELYF. The CDR3 DNA sequence: TGTGCCAGCAGCTTTCTCACTACCTTGAACACCGGGGAGCTGTATTTT.

This clonotype has a count of ten or more. The chain employs TRBV28 and TRBJ2-3; D unclear. This CDR3 comprises 15 residues. V was shortened by 5 bases and J by 2 bases, with 14 bases between the two germline ends. Germline-derived CDR1 and CDR2 are MDHEN and SYDVKM. CDR3 sequence: CASSPPSALTDTQYF. The CDR3 coding sequence is TGTGCCAGCAGTCCGCCGTCGGCCCTCACAGATACGCAGTATTTT.

The V and J genes are TRBV7-2 and TRBJ1-1; 12 bases line up with TRBD2. The end of the DNA is better explained by TRBJ2-3, so the J call may be wrong. The length of the CDR3 is 18 residues. Germline V gene data show CDR1 as SGHTA and CDR2 as FQGNSA. CDR3 amino acids: CASSPNPGTSGPIGTQYF. CDR3 coding DNA: TGTGCCAGCAGCCCCAATCCGGGGACTAGCGGGCCCATCGGTACGCAGTATTTT.